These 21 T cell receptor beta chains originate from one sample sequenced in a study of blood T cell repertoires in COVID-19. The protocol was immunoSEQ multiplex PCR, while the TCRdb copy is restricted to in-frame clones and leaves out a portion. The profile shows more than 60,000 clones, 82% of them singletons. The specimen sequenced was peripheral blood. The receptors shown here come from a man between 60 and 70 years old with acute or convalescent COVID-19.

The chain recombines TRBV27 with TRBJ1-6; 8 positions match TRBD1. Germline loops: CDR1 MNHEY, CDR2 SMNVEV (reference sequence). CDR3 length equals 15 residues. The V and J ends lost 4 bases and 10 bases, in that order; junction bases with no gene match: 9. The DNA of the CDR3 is TGTGCCAGCAGTTCCAATGGACAGGGTGGATCACCCCTCCACTTT. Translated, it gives CASSSNGQGGSPLHF.

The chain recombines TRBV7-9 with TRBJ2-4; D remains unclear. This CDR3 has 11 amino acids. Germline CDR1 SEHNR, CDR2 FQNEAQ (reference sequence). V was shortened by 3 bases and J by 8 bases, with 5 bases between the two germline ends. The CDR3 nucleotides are TGTGCCAGCAGCTTTAGTGACATTCAGTACTTC. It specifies CASSFSDIQYF. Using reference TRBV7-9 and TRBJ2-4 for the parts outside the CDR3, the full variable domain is DTGVSQNPRHKITKRGQNVTFRCDPISEHNRLYWYRQTLGQGPEFLTYFQNEAQLEKSRLLSDRFSAERPKGSFSTLEIQRTEQGDSAMYLCASSFSDIQYFGAGTRLSVL.

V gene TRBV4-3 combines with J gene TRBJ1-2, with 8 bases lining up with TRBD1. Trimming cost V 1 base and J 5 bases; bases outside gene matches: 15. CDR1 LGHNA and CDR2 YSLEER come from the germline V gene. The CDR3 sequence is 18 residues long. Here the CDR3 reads CASSQAPPGQGLIYGYTF. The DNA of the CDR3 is TGCGCCAGCAGCCAAGCCCCCCCCGGACAGGGACTGATTTATGGCTACACCTTC.

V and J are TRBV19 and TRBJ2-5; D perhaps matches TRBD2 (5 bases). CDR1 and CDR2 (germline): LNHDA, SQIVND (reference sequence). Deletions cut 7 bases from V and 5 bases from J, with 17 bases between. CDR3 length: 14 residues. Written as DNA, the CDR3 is TGTGCCAGTACCTCCCGACGTCGAGGGGAGACCCAGTACTTC. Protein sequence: CASTSRRRGETQYF.

The CDR3 reads CASSRDRITYNEQFF. The CDR3 DNA reads TGTGCCAGCAGCCGGGACAGGATAACCTACAATGAGCAGTTCTTC. The V call is TRBV5-5, the J call TRBJ2-1, with TRBD1 matching 8 bases. The germline CDR1 and CDR2 sequences are SGHKS and YYEKEE (reference sequence). V gave up 4 bases and J gave up 2 bases; unmatched junction bases: 5. CDR3 size: 15 residues.

The CDR3, as DNA: TGTGCCAGCAGCCAAGATTTATTGGGCCCTAAGTTCTTC. This gives the protein CASSQDLLGPKFF. This chain uses TRBV3-1 (or the pseudogene TRBV3-2) with TRBJ2-1; no reliable D call. Germline V gene sequence: CDR1 LGHDT, CDR2 YNNKEL (reference sequence). V lost 0 bases, J lost 14 bases, and 14 bases lay in between. The CDR3 sequence is 13 residues long.

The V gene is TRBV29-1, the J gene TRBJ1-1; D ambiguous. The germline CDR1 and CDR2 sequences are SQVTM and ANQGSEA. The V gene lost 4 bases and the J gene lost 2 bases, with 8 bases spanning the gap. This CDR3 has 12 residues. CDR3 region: CSVAGINTEAFF. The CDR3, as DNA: TGCAGCGTTGCGGGTATTAACACTGAAGCTTTCTTT. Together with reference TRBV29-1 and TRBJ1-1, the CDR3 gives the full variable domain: SAVISQKPSRDICQRGTSLTIQCQVDSQVTMMFWYRQQPGQSLTLIATANQGSEATYESGFVIDKFPISRPNLTFSTLTVSNMSPEDSSIYLCSVAGINTEAFFGQGTRLTVV.

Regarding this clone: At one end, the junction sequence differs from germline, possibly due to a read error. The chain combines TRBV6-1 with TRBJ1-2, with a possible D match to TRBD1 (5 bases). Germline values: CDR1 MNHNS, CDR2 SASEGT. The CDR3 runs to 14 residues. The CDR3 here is CASSEADTYYGYTF. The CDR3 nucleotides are TGTGCCAGCAGCGAAGCGGACACGTACTATGGCTACACCTTC.

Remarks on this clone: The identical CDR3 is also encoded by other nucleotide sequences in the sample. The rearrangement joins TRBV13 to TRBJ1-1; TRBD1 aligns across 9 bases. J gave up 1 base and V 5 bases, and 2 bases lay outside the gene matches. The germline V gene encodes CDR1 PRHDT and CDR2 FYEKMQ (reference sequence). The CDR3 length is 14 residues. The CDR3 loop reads CASSRGQGNTEAFF. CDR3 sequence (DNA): TGTGCCAGCAGCCGGGGACAGGGGAACACTGAAGCTTTCTTT. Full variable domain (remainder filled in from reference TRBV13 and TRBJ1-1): AAGVIQSPRHLIKEKRETATLKCYPIPRHDTVYWYQQGPGQDPQFLISFYEKMQSDKGSIPDRFSAQQFSDYHSELNMSSLELGDSALYFCASSRGQGNTEAFFGQGTRLTVV.

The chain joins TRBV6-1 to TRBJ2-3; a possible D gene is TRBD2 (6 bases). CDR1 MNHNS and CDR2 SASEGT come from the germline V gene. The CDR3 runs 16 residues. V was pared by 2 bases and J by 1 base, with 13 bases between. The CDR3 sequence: CASSESGRPGTDTQYF. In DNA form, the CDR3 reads TGTGCCAGCAGTGAAAGCGGGCGGCCCGGCACAGATACGCAGTATTTT.

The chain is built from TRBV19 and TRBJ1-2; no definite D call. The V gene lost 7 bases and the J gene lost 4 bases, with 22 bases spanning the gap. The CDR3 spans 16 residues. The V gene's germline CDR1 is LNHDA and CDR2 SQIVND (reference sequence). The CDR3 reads CASKFRTSGSPYGYTF. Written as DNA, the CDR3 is TGTGCCAGTAAATTCCGGACCAGCGGTAGCCCCTATGGCTACACCTTC.

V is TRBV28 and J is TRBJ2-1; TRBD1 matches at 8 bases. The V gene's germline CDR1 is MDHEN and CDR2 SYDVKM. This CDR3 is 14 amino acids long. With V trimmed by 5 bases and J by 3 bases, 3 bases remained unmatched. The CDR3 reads CASSRQGFYNEQFF. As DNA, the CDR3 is TGTGCCAGCAGTAGACAGGGGTTCTACAATGAGCAGTTCTTC.

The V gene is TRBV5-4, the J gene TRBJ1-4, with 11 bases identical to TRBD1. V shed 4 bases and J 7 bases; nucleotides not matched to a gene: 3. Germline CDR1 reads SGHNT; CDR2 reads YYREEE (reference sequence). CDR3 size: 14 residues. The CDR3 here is CASSRGTGGEKLFF. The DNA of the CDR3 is TGTGCCAGCAGCCGCGGGACAGGGGGTGAAAAACTGTTTTTT. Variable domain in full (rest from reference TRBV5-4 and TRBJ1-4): ETGVTQSPTHLIKTRGQQVTLRCSSQSGHNTVSWYQQALGQGPQFIFQYYREEENGRGNFPPRFSGLQFPNYSSELNVNALELDDSALYLCASSRGTGGEKLFFGSGTQLSVL.

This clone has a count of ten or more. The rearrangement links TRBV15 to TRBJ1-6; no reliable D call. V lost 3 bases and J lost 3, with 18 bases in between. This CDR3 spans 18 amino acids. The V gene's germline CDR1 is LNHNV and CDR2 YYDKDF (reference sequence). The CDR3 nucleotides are TGTGCCACCAGCAGTGTTATCTGGAGGGCCTTCTATAATTCACCCCTCCACTTT. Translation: CATSSVIWRAFYNSPLHF.

The CDR3 bases are TGTGCCAGCAGCTTAAACAGGGGAGGGAACACTGAAGCTTTCTTT. Its translation is CASSLNRGGNTEAFF. The chain uses TRBV7-2 and TRBJ1-1, with 7 bases matching TRBD1. The CDR3 has 15 amino acids. The germline V gene encodes CDR1 SGHTA and CDR2 FQGNSA. The ends lost 2 bases at V and 1 base at J; junction bases unmatched: 4.

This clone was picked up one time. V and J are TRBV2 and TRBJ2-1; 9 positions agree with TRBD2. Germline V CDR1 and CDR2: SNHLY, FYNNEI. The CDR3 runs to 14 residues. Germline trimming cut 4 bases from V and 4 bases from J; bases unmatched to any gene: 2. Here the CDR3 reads CASSVTSGYNEQFF. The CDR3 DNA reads TGTGCCAGCAGTGTGACTAGCGGATACAATGAGCAGTTCTTC.

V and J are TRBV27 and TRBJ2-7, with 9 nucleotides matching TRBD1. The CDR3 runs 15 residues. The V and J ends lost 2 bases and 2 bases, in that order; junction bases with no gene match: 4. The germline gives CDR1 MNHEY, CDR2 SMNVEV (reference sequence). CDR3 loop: CASSLKGQGPYEQYF. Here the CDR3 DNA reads TGTGCCAGCAGTTTAAAGGGACAGGGTCCCTACGAGCAGTACTTC.

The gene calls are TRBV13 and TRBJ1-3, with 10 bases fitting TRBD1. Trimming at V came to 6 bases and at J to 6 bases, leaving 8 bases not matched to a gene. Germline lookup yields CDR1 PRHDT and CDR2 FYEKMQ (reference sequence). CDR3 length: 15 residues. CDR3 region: CASRATGTGVNTIYF. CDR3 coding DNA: TGTGCCAGCAGGGCAACCGGGACAGGGGTAAACACCATATATTTT.

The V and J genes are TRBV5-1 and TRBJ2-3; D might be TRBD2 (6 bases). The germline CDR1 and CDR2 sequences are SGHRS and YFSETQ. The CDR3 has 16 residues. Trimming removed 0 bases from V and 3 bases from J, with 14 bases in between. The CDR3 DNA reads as TGCGCCAGCAGCTTGGGCCCTCGTGGGGGGACAGATACGCAGTATTTT. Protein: CASSLGPRGGTDTQYF.

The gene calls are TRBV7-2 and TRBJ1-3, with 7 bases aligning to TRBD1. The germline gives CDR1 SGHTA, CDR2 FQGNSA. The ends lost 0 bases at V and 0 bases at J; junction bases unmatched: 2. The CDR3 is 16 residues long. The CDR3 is CASSLATGYSGNTIYF. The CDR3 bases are TGTGCCAGCAGCTTAGCGACAGGGTACTCTGGAAACACCATATATTTT. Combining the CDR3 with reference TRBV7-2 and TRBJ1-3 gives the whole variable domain GAGVSQSPSNKVTEKGKDVELRCDPISGHTALYWYRQSLGQGLEFLIYFQGNSAPDKSGLPSDRFSAERTGGSVSTLTIQRTQQEDSAVYLCASSLATGYSGNTIYFGEGSWLTVV.

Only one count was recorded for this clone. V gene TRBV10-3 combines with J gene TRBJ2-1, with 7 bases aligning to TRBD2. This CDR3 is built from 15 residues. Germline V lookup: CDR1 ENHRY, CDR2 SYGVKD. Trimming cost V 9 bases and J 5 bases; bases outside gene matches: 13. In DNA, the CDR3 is TGTGCCATTCAGGGTGGGGAGGGCCGGGACAATGAGCAGTTCTTC. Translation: CAIQGGEGRDNEQFF.